Sequencing of this T cell receptor (beta chain) was carried out in a study of blood T cell repertoires in COVID-19. This clone was detected a few times. In the original workflow: Amplification of reference gene primers was used by the study to estimate nucleated cell counts. The protocol was immunoSEQ multiplex PCR, while the TCRdb copy is restricted to in-frame clones and leaves out a portion. V, J and clone size derive from that table, while D and trimming were established from the DNA sequence. This sample has about 200,000 clones, with about 88% found just once. Germline assignment: CDR1 MRHNA and CDR2 SNTAGT. The CDR3 has 15 amino acids. V dropped 3 bases and J dropped 2; count of bases not matched to a gene: 4.

The sequence was obtained from a woman aged 40 to 50 who had recovered from COVID-19. The genes are TRBV6-4 and TRBJ2-3, with 8 bases fitting TRBD1. Sequencing used peripheral blood. CDR3 sequence (DNA): TGTGCCAGCAGTGATTCGGACAGGGCCACAGATACGCAGTATTTT. Protein sequence: CASSDSDRATDTQYF.